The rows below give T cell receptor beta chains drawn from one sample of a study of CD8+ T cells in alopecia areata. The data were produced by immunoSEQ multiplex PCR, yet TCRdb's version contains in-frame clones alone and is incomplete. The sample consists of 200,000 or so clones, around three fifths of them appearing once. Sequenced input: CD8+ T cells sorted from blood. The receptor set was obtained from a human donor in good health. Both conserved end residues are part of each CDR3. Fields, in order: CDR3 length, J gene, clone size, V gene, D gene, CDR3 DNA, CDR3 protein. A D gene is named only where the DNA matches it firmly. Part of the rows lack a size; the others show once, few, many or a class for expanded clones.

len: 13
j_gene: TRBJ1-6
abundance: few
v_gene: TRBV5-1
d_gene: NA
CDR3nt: TGCGCCAGCAGCTTCGAGATTAATTCACCCCTCCACTTT
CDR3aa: CASSFEINSPLHF

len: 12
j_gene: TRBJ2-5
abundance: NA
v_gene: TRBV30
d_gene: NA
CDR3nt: TGTGCCTGGATAACGGGGTCTGGCGTAGGGGACTTC
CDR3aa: CAWITGSGVGDF

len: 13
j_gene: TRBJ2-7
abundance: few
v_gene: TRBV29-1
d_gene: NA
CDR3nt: TGCAGCGTTGAAGAGAGAGCAGACTACGAGCAGTACTTC
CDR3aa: CSVEERADYEQYF

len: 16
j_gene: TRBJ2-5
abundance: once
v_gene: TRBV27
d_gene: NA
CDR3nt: TGTGCCAGCAGTCAAACAGCGGTCGTATTCCAAGAGACCCAGTACTTC
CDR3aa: CASSQTAVVFQETQYF

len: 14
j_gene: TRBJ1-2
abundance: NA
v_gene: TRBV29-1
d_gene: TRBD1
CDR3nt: TGCAGCGTTGAAGATATAGGGACAGGGTATGGCTACACCTTC
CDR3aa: CSVEDIGTGYGYTF

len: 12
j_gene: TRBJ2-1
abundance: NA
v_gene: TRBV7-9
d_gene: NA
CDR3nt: TGTGCCAGCAGCCGGGATAGCAATGAGCAGTTCTTC
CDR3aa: CASSRDSNEQFF

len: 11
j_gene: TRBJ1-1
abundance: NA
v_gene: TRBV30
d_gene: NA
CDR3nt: TGTGCCTGGAGTGATATCCCTGAAGCTTTCTTT
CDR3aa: CAWSDIPEAFF

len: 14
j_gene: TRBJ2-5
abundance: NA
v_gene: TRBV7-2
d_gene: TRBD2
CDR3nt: TGTGCCAGCAGCCTCCTGGGAGGGGAGGAGACCCAGTACTTC
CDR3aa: CASSLLGGEETQYF

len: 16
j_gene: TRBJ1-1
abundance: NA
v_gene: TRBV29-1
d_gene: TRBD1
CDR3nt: TGCAGCGTTGAAGATCTCCGGGACAGGGGGCTTGCTGAAGCTTTCTTT
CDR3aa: CSVEDLRDRGLAEAFF

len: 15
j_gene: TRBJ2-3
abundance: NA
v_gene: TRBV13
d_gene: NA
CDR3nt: TGTGCCAGCAGCCTCACGACGGCTAGCACAGATACGCAGTATTTT
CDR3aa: CASSLTTASTDTQYF